Ten or more counts support the clone carrying this T cell receptor beta chain. Antigen unknown. The CDR3 is made up of 13 amino acids. The germline CDR1 and CDR2 sequences are KGHSH and LQKENI. V was shortened by 4 bases and J by 2 bases, with 6 bases between the two germline ends. This sample stems from a study of Graves' ophthalmopathy and Graves' hyperthyroidism. Amplification of the TCR beta CDR3 regions used RNA transcripts (as template). A first-round RT-PCR used HTBI primers, followed by a second-round multiplex PCR. TCRdb processed the multiplex PCR reads anew with MiXCR; each CDR3 protein has one entry. The table has approximately 50,000 distinct CDR3 sequences, about 50% seen once. Researchers turned away patients with other autoimmune diseases, uncontrolled infections, pregnancy or lactation. Study-wide points: Appearing in blood as well were most expanded thyroid clonotypes above 0.001 frequency.

This receptor was obtained from an adult man with Graves' ophthalmopathy. Sequencing was done on a sample of peripheral blood. This chain uses TRBV18 with TRBJ2-1, with unresolved D. CDR3 sequence: CASSRATYNEQFF. The CDR3 bases are TGTGCCAGCTCACGGGCCACCTACAATGAGCAGTTCTTC.